Listed below are T cell receptor beta chains from one sample, sequenced in a study of follicular helper T cells after annual influenza vaccination. Profiled with immunoSEQ multiplex PCR; TCRdb holds only in-frame clones, not every one. The table has 8,500 to 9,000 clones, 80% to 90% seen once. The source material was CXCR5+ CD38- circulating T follicular helper cells from blood, sampled 7 days after influenza vaccination. These receptors originate from an adult who received the influenza vaccine. CDR3s include the opening cysteine and the closing phenylalanine or tryptophan. Fields, in order: V gene, CDR3 length, D gene, clone size, J gene, CDR3 protein, CDR3 DNA. D genes are given only for firm matches. Clone size is shown for a subset of rows, as once, few, many or a class of expanded clone.

v_gene: TRBV9; len: 15; d_gene: -; abundance: -; j_gene: TRBJ2-1; CDR3aa: CASSVDLSPYNEQFF; CDR3nt: TGTGCCAGCAGCGTGGATCTTAGCCCCTACAATGAGCAGTTCTTC
v_gene: TRBV6-6; len: 14; d_gene: -; abundance: once; j_gene: TRBJ1-2; CDR3aa: CASSNSRDGYGYTF; CDR3nt: TGTGCCAGCTCAAACTCAAGGGACGGCTATGGCTACACCTTC
v_gene: TRBV4-3; len: 17; d_gene: -; abundance: once; j_gene: TRBJ2-6; CDR3aa: CASSQEGGGSGANVLTF; CDR3nt: TGCGCCAGCAGCCAAGAGGGGGGTGGGTCTGGGGCCAACGTCCTGACTTTC
v_gene: TRBV7-2; len: 15; d_gene: -; abundance: -; j_gene: TRBJ2-3; CDR3aa: CASSLARASTDTQYF; CDR3nt: TGTGCCAGCAGCTTAGCGAGAGCTAGCACAGATACGCAGTATTTT
v_gene: TRBV6-1; len: 15; d_gene: -; abundance: -; j_gene: TRBJ2-7; CDR3aa: CASSEALPGSYEQYF; CDR3nt: TGTGCCAGCAGTGAAGCGCTCCCGGGTTCCTACGAGCAGTACTTC
v_gene: TRBV6-6; len: 13; d_gene: -; abundance: -; j_gene: TRBJ1-2; CDR3aa: CASSYAENYGYTF; CDR3nt: TGTGCCAGCAGTTACGCTGAGAACTATGGCTACACCTTC
v_gene: TRBV27; len: 17; d_gene: TRBD1; abundance: -; j_gene: TRBJ1-4; CDR3aa: CASSLRGHGTTNEKLFF; CDR3nt: TGTGCCAGCAGTTTAAGGGGGCATGGGACAACTAATGAAAAACTGTTTTTT
v_gene: TRBV7-2; len: 15; d_gene: -; abundance: -; j_gene: TRBJ1-3; CDR3aa: CASSPGTFSGNTIYF; CDR3nt: TGTGCCAGCAGCCCCGGGACTTTCTCTGGAAACACCATATATTTT
v_gene: TRBV29-1; len: 13; d_gene: TRBD2; abundance: -; j_gene: TRBJ2-1; CDR3aa: CSVDRSGKNEQFF; CDR3nt: TGCAGCGTTGACCGTAGCGGGAAGAATGAGCAGTTCTTC
v_gene: TRBV18; len: 13; d_gene: -; abundance: -; j_gene: TRBJ2-7; CDR3aa: CASSPGYTYEQYF; CDR3nt: TGTGCCAGCTCGCCAGGGTATACCTACGAGCAGTACTTC
v_gene: TRBV7-3; len: 16; d_gene: -; abundance: large; j_gene: TRBJ2-1; CDR3aa: CASSFRGALEVYEQFF; CDR3nt: TGTGCCAGCAGCTTTCGGGGGGCCTTGGAGGTGTATGAGCAGTTCTTC
v_gene: TRBV28; len: 12; d_gene: -; abundance: -; j_gene: TRBJ1-5; CDR3aa: CASSWVGQPQHF; CDR3nt: TGTGCCAGCAGCTGGGTTGGTCAGCCCCAGCATTTT
v_gene: TRBV18; len: 15; d_gene: TRBD1; abundance: -; j_gene: TRBJ1-1; CDR3aa: CASSSQGAEDTEAFF; CDR3nt: TGTGCCAGCTCATCACAGGGGGCGGAGGACACTGAAGCTTTCTTT
v_gene: TRBV9; len: 16; d_gene: -; abundance: -; j_gene: TRBJ2-3; CDR3aa: CASSVAGIPNSDTQYF; CDR3nt: TGTGCCAGCAGCGTAGCCGGGATCCCGAACTCGGATACGCAGTATTTT
v_gene: TRBV5-1; len: 13; d_gene: -; abundance: -; j_gene: TRBJ2-3; CDR3aa: CASSSEGGSTQYF; CDR3nt: TGCGCCAGCAGCTCCGAGGGGGGATCTACGCAGTATTTT
v_gene: TRBV6-5; len: 15; d_gene: -; abundance: -; j_gene: TRBJ2-7; CDR3aa: CASSSPGRRGPEQYF; CDR3nt: TGTGCCAGCAGTTCCCCTGGGCGGAGGGGGCCCGAGCAGTACTTC
v_gene: TRBV11-2; len: 14; d_gene: -; abundance: -; j_gene: TRBJ2-7; CDR3aa: CASSSGPGSYEQYF; CDR3nt: TGTGCCAGCAGTTCAGGCCCGGGCTCCTACGAGCAGTACTTC
v_gene: TRBV7-2; len: 13; d_gene: -; abundance: -; j_gene: TRBJ1-1; CDR3aa: CASSIDGNTEAFF; CDR3nt: TGTGCCAGCAGCATTGACGGGAACACTGAAGCTTTCTTT
v_gene: TRBV5-1; len: 15; d_gene: -; abundance: -; j_gene: TRBJ1-6; CDR3aa: CASSFDGNRGSPLHF; CDR3nt: TGCGCCAGCAGCTTTGACGGGAATAGGGGTTCACCCCTCCACTTT
v_gene: TRBV10-3; len: 14; d_gene: TRBD2; abundance: -; j_gene: TRBJ2-1; CDR3aa: CAISLGGAVSEQFF; CDR3nt: TGTGCCATCAGTCTCGGGGGGGCCGTGTCTGAGCAGTTCTTC
v_gene: TRBV4-3; len: 17; d_gene: -; abundance: -; j_gene: TRBJ2-7; CDR3aa: CASSQGGNGGSYYEQYF; CDR3nt: TGCGCCAGCAGCCAAGGAGGCAACGGAGGGTCTTACTACGAGCAGTACTTC
v_gene: TRBV28; len: 16; d_gene: TRBD2; abundance: once; j_gene: TRBJ2-5; CDR3aa: CASTLRLAGGRETQYF; CDR3nt: TGTGCCAGCACTTTAAGACTAGCGGGAGGAAGAGAGACCCAGTACTTC
v_gene: TRBV19; len: 15; d_gene: TRBD1; abundance: few; j_gene: TRBJ2-2; CDR3aa: CASKTTGSVTGELFF; CDR3nt: TGTGCCAGTAAAACGACAGGGTCCGTTACCGGGGAGCTGTTTTTT
v_gene: TRBV4-2; len: 15; d_gene: -; abundance: -; j_gene: TRBJ1-5; CDR3aa: CASSQGTGSGQPQHF; CDR3nt: TGTGCCAGCAGCCAAGGAACGGGAAGCGGTCAGCCCCAGCATTTT
v_gene: TRBV6-6; len: 15; d_gene: -; abundance: -; j_gene: TRBJ2-7; CDR3aa: CASSYFGEASYEQYF; CDR3nt: TGTGCCAGCAGTTACTTCGGGGAGGCCTCCTACGAGCAGTACTTC
v_gene: TRBV7-8; len: 14; d_gene: -; abundance: -; j_gene: TRBJ2-7; CDR3aa: CASSLEGGRYEQYF; CDR3nt: TGTGCCAGCAGCTTAGAGGGCGGACGGTACGAGCAGTACTTC
v_gene: TRBV7-8; len: 16; d_gene: -; abundance: -; j_gene: TRBJ1-1; CDR3aa: CASSLAGGATNTEAFF; CDR3nt: TGTGCCAGCAGCTTAGCGGGGGGTGCGACTAACACTGAAGCTTTCTTT